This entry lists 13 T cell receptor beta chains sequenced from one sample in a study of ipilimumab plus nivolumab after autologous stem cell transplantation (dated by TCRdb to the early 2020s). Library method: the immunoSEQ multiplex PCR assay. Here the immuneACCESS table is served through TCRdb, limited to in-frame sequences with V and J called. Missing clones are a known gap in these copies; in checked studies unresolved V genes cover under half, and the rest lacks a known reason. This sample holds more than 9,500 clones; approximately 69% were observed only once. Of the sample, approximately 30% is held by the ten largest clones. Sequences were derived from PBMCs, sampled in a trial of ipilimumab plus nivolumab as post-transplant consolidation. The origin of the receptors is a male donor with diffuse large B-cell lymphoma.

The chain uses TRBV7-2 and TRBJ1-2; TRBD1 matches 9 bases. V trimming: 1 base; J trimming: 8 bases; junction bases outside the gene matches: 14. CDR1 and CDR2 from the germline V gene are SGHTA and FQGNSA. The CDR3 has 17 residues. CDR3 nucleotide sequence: TGTGCCAGCAGCTTAGGGGCGCCGGGACAGGGAAGAATGGGCTACACCTTC. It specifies CASSLGAPGQGRMGYTF. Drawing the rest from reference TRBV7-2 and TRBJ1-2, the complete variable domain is GAGVSQSPSNKVTEKGKDVELRCDPISGHTALYWYRQSLGQGLEFLIYFQGNSAPDKSGLPSDRFSAERTGGSVSTLTIQRTQQEDSAVYLCASSLGAPGQGRMGYTFGSGTRLTVV.

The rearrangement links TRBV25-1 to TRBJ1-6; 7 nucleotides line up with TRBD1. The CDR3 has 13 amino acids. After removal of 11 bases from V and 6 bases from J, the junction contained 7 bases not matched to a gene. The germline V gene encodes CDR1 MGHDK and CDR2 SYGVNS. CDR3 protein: CASGGFLNSPLHF. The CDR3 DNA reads TGTGCCTCAGGGGGGTTCCTTAATTCACCCCTCCACTTT.

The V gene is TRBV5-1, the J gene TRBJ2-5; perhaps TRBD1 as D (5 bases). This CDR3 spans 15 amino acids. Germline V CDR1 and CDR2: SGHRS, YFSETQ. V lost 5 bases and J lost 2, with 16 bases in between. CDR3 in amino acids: CASRLPPGWQETQYF. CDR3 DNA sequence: TGCGCCAGCAGATTGCCCCCAGGGTGGCAAGAGACCCAGTACTTC. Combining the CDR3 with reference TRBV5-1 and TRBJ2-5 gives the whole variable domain KAGVTQTPRYLIKTRGQQVTLSCSPISGHRSVSWYQQTPGQGLQFLFEYFSETQRNKGNFPGRFSGRQFSNSRSEMNVSTLELGDSALYLCASRLPPGWQETQYFGPGTRLLVL.

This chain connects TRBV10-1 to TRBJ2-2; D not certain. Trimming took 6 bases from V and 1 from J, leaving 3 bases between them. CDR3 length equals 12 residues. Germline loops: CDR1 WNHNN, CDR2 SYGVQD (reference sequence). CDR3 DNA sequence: TGCGCCAGCAGACGGAACACCGGGGAGCTGTTTTTT. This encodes CASRRNTGELFF.

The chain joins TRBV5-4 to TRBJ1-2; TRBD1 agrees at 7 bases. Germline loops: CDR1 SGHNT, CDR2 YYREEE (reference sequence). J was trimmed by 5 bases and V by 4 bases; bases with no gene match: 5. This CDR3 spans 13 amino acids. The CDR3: CASSGSTGYGYTF. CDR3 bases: TGTGCCAGCAGCGGTTCGACAGGGTATGGCTACACCTTC.

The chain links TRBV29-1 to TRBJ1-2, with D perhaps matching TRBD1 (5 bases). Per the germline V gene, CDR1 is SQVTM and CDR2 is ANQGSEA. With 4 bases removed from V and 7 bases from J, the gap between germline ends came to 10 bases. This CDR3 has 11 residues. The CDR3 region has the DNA TGCAGCGTTGTATCTGGGGGTGGCTACACCTTC. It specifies CSVVSGGGYTF.

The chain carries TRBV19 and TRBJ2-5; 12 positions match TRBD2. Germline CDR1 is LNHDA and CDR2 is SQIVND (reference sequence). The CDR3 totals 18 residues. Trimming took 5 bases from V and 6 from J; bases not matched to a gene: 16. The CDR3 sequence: CASSFPSGGAGGGKTQYF. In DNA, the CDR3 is TGTGCCAGTAGTTTTCCTAGCGGGGGGGCCGGTGGAGGAAAGACCCAGTACTTC.

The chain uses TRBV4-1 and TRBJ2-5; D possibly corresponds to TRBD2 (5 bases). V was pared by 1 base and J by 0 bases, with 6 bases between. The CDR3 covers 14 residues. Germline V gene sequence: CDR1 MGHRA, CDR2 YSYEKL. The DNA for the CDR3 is TGCGCCAGCAGCCAAGCCGGGGACCAAGAGACCCAGTACTTC. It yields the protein CASSQAGDQETQYF.

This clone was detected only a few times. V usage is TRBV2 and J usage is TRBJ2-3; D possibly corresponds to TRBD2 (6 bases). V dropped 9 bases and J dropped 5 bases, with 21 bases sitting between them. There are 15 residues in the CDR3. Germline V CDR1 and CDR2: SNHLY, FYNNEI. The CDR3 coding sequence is TGTGCCAGTAGGGCCTCGCGGGGAAACGGAGATACGCAGTATTTT. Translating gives CASRASRGNGDTQYF.

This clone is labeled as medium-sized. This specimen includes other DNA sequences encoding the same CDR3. CDR3 residues: CASLPQGAQETQYF. DNA of the CDR3: TGTGCCAGCCTCCCCCAGGGGGCCCAAGAGACCCAGTACTTC. This sequence joins TRBV21-1 and TRBJ2-5; the D call of TRBD1 is as the table states it, not checked on the DNA. TRBV21-1 has pseudogene status. The length of the CDR3 is 14 residues.

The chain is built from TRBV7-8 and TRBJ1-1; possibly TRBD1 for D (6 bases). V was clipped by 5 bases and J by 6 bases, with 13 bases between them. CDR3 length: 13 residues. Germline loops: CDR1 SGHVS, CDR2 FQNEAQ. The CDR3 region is CASSRGGSPEAFF. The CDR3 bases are TGTGCCAGCAGCCGCGGGGGCTCCCCTGAAGCTTTCTTT.

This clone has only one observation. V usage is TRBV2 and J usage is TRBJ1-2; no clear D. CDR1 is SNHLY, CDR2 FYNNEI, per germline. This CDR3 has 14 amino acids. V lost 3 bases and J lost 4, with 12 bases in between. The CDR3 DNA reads TGTGCCAGCAGTGAGAAGTTTGCGGGCTATGGCTACACCTTC. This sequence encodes CASSEKFAGYGYTF.

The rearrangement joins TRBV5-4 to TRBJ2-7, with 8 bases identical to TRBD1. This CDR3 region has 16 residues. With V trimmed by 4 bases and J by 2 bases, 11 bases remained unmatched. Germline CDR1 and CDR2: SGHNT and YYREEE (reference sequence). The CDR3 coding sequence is TGTGCCAGCAGCCTTGACCTCATGACAGGGGCCTACGAGCAGTACTTC. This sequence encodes CASSLDLMTGAYEQYF.